This passage covers 14 T cell receptor beta chains from one sample sequenced in a study of immune reconstitution after stem cell transplant in scleroderma. One entry per CDR3 protein results from TCRdb running MiXCR on the RT-PCR reads. The sample records about 2,000 distinct CDR3 sequences, approximately 16% being singletons. Sample collection was performed before or after autologous hematopoietic stem cell transplantation (not recorded which). All receptors derive from a female donor with systemic sclerosis.

This clonotype is medium-sized. The chain employs TRBV6-2 or TRBV6-3 and TRBJ2-7, with 9 bases aligning to TRBD1. V shed 4 bases, J shed 2 bases, and the junction held 3 bases outside the gene matches. CDR3 length equals 14 residues. Looked up from germline, CDR1 is MNHEY and CDR2 is SVGEGT. CDR3 nucleotides: TGTGCCAGCAGTTCCCGGGACAGGGCCTACGAGCAGTACTTC. Encoded protein: CASSSRDRAYEQYF.

By its share, this clonotype is medium-sized. The rearrangement links TRBV5-6 to TRBJ1-2; 7 bases line up with TRBD1. Per the germline V gene, CDR1 is SGHDT and CDR2 is YYEEEE. The CDR3 runs to 14 residues. Unmatched junction bases numbered 4, after V lost 3 bases and J lost 2 bases. The CDR3: CASSWLDRNYGYTF. The CDR3 region has the DNA TGTGCCAGCAGCTGGCTGGACAGGAACTATGGCTACACCTTC.

This clonotype is labeled as hyperexpanded. The rearrangement uses TRBV12-2 and TRBJ1-1; the D call TRBD1 from the table was never checked on the DNA. TRBV12-2 is flagged as a pseudogene. CDR3 length: 13 residues. CDR3 region: CASAPSVNTEAFF. The DNA of the CDR3 is TGTGCAAGTGCCCCAAGTGTGAACACTGAAGCTTTCTTT.

This clonotype was detected ten times or more. The chain joins TRBV7-2 to TRBJ2-7; no reliable D call. Per germline, CDR1 SGHTA and CDR2 FQGNSA. The CDR3 totals 14 residues. Trimming shortened V by 6 bases and J by 3 bases, and 15 bases separated the two germline ends. The CDR3 loop is CASSPIDPLYEQYF. CDR3 DNA sequence: TGTGCCAGCAGTCCAATAGATCCCCTCTACGAGCAGTACTTC.

This clonotype is medium-sized. The chain combines TRBV3-1 with TRBJ2-2; D gene uncertain. V was trimmed by 1 base and J by 7 bases, leaving 7 bases between them. This CDR3 has 13 amino acids. Germline CDR1 LGHDT, CDR2 YNNKEL (reference sequence). Here the CDR3 DNA reads TGTGCCAGCAGCCAAGGGGCCGGCGGGGAGCTGTTTTTT. This translates into CASSQGAGGELFF.

This chain connects TRBV6-1 to TRBJ1-2; no definite D call. Deletions cut 5 bases from V and 5 bases from J, with 6 bases between. Looked up from germline, CDR1 is MNHNS and CDR2 is SASEGT. This CDR3 spans 11 amino acids. For the CDR3, the DNA is TGTGCCAGCAGTCCAGCGTATGGCTACACCTTC. Translated, it gives CASSPAYGYTF.

The rearrangement uses TRBV29-1 and TRBJ2-1; 9 nucleotides agree with TRBD2. Germline V lookup: CDR1 SQVTM, CDR2 ANQGSEA. Trimming took 8 bases from V and 8 from J; bases not matched to a gene: 13. There are 14 residues in the CDR3. CDR3 DNA sequence: TGCAGCTCTGGACCAGCGGGGGGTCTTGATGAGCAGTTCTTC. Translating it yields CSSGPAGGLDEQFF.

This clonotype was picked up many times. J is TRBJ1-2 and V is TRBV27; D remains unclear. This CDR3 comprises 15 residues. The germline CDR1 and CDR2 sequences are MNHEY and SMNVEV (reference sequence). Trimming cost V 3 bases and J 4 bases, with 15 bases left between them. CDR3 sequence reads: CASSLFTDGRYGYTF. CDR3 DNA sequence: TGTGCCAGCAGTTTGTTCACAGACGGACGCTATGGCTACACCTTC.

This clonotype was detected only a few times. V usage is TRBV4-3 and J usage is TRBJ1-1, with a weak D call TRBD1 (5 bases). The CDR3 length is 14 residues. Germline V gene sequence: CDR1 LGHNA, CDR2 YSLEER. V was pared by 1 base and J by 3 bases, with 9 bases between. DNA for the CDR3: TGCGCCAGCAGCCAAGGGCAGGGCTACACTGAAGCTTTCTTT. Its protein is CASSQGQGYTEAFF.

This clonotype came up a few times. The gene calls are TRBV6-5 and TRBJ2-5, with 8 nucleotides matching TRBD1. Per the germline V gene, CDR1 is MNHEY and CDR2 is SVGAGI. With 0 bases clipped from V and 5 bases from J, the junction kept 2 bases outside the gene matches. This CDR3 region has 14 residues. CDR3 sequence reads: CASSYSWTGETQYF. In nucleotides, the CDR3 is TGTGCCAGCAGTTACTCGTGGACAGGGGAGACCCAGTACTTC.

This clonotype was found a few times. The chain recombines TRBV6-1 with TRBJ2-7, with D possibly matching TRBD2 (6 bases). The germline V gene encodes CDR1 MNHNS and CDR2 SASEGT. Trimming removed 10 bases at V and 6 bases at J, with 22 bases between. The CDR3 has 14 residues. CDR3 sequence: CATDETGVGSEQYF. The CDR3 DNA reads as TGTGCCACCGATGAAACGGGAGTAGGTTCCGAGCAGTACTTC.

The table lists this clonotype with a few counts. This rearrangement joins TRBV6-2 or TRBV6-3 to TRBJ2-1; 13 bases align to TRBD2. V dropped 4 bases and J dropped 4; count of bases not matched to a gene: 4. Per germline, CDR1 MNHEY and CDR2 SVGEGT. The CDR3 loop spans 16 amino acids. DNA for the CDR3: TGTGCCAGCAGTTTCGGGACTAGCGGGAAATACAATGAGCAGTTCTTC. As protein: CASSFGTSGKYNEQFF.

This chain connects TRBV7-2 to TRBJ2-7; unclear D gene. From germline, CDR1 is SGHTA and CDR2 FQGNSA. Trimming shortened V by 2 bases and J by 1 base, and 12 bases separated the two germline ends. The CDR3 runs 15 residues. The CDR3 here is CASSLMGKDSYEQYF. CDR3 in DNA: TGTGCCAGCAGCTTAATGGGGAAAGATTCCTACGAGCAGTACTTC.

This clonotype appeared once. DNA for the CDR3: TGCGCCAGCAGCTACGGACAGGGTAACTACGAGCAGTACTTC. Residues: CASSYGQGNYEQYF. The genes are TRBV5-1 and TRBJ2-7, with 8 positions matching TRBD1. There are 14 residues in the CDR3. CDR1 SGHRS and CDR2 YFSETQ come from the germline V gene. V lost 3 bases to trimming and J lost 3 bases; unmatched junction nucleotides: 5.